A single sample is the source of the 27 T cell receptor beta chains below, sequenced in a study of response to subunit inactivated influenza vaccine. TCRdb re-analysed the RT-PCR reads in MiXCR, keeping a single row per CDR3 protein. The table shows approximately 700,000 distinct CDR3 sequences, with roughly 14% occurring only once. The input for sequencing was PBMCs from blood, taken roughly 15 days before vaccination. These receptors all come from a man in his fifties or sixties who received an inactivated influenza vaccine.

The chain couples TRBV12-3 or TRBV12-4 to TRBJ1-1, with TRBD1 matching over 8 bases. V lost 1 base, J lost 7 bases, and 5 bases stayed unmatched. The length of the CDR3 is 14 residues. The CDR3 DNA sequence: TGTGCCAGCAGTTTAGTCCAGGGGGCTGTTGAAGCTTTCTTT. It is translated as CASSLVQGAVEAFF.

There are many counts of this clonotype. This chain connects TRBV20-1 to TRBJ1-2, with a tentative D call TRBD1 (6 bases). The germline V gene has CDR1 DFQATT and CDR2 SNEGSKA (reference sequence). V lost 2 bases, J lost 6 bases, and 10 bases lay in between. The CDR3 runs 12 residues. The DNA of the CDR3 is TGCAGTGCTAGACCACAGGGTGATGGCTACACCTTC. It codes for CSARPQGDGYTF.

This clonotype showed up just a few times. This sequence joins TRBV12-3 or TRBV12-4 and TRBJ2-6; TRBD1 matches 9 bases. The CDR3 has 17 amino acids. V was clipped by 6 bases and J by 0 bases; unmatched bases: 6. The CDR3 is CASRRTGAYSGANVLTF. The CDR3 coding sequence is TGTGCCAGCAGGAGGACAGGGGCTTACTCTGGGGCCAACGTCCTGACTTTC.

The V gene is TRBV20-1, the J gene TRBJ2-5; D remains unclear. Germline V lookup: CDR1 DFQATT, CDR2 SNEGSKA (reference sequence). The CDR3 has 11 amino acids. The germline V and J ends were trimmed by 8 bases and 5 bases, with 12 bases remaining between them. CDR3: CSTLGLETQYF. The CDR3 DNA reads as TGCAGTACCCTAGGTCTGGAGACCCAGTACTTC.

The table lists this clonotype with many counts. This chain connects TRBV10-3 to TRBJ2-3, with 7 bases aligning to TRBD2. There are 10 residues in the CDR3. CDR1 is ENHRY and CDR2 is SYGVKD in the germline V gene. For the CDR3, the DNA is TGTGCATACGGGGGGGATACGCAGTATTTT. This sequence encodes CAYGGDTQYF.

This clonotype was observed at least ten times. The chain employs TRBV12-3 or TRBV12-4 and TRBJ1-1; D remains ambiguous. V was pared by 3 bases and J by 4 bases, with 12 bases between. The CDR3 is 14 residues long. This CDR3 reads CASSFKEPGTEAFF. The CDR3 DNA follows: TGTGCCAGCAGTTTTAAGGAACCTGGCACTGAAGCTTTCTTT.

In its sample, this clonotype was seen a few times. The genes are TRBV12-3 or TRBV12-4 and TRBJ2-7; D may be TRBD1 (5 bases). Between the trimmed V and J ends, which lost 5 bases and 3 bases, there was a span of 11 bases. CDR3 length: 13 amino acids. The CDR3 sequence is CASSATANYEQYF. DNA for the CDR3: TGTGCCAGCAGTGCGACAGCGAACTACGAGCAGTACTTC.

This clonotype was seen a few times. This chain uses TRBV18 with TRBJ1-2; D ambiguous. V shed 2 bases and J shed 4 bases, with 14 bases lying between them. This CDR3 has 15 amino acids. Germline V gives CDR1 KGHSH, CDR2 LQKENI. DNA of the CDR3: TGTGCCAGCTCACCAATTGACCGGCTGGGCTATGGCTACACCTTC. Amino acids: CASSPIDRLGYGYTF.

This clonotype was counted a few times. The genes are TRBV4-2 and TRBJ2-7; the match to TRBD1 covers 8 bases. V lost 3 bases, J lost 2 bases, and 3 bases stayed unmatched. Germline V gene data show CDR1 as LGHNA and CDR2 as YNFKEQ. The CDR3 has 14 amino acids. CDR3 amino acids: CASSQDRAAYEQYF. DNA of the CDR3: TGTGCCAGCAGCCAGGACAGGGCCGCCTACGAGCAGTACTTC.

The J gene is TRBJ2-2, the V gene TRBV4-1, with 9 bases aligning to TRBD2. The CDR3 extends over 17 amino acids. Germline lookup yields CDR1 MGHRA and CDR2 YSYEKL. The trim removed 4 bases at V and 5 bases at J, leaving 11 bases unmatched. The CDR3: CASSRGGAGGGTGELFF. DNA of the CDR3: TGCGCCAGCAGCCGAGGGGGAGCGGGAGGTGGAACCGGGGAGCTGTTTTTT.

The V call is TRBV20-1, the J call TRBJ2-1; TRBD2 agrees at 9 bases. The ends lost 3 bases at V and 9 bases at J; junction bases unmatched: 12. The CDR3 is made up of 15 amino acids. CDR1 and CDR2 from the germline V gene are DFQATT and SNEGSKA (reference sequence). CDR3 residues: CSASGVVAGVSEQFF. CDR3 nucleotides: TGCAGTGCTAGTGGGGTAGTAGCGGGAGTTAGTGAGCAGTTCTTC.

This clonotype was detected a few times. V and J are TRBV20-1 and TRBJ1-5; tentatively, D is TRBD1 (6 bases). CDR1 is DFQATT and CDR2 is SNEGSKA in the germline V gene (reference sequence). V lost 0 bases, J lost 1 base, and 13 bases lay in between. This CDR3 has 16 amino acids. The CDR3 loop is CSARDWRQGSNQPQHF. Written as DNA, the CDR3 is TGCAGTGCTAGAGATTGGCGGCAGGGGAGCAATCAGCCCCAGCATTTT.

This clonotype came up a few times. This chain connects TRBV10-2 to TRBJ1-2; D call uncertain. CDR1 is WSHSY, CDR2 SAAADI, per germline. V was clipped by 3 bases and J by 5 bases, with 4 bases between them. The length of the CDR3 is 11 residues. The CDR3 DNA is TGCGCCAGCAGTGAAGGGTATGGCTACACCTTC. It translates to CASSEGYGYTF.

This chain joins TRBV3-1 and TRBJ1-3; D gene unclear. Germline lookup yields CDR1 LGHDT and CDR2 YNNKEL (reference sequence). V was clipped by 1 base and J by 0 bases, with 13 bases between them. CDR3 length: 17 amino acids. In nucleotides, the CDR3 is TGTGCCAGCAGCCAAGCCGGATCGCAATCCTCTGGAAACACCATATATTTT. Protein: CASSQAGSQSSGNTIYF.

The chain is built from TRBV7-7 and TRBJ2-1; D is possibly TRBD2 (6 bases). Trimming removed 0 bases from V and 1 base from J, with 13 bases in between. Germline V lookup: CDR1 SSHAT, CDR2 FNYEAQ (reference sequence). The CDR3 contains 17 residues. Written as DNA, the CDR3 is TGTGCCAGCAGCTTAGCTGTCCGGGAGTGGTCCTACAATGAGCAGTTCTTC. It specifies CASSLAVREWSYNEQFF.

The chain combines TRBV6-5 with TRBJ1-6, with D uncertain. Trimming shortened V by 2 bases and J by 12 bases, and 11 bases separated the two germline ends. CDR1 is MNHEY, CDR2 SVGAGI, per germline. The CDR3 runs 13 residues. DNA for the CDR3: TGTGCCAGCAGTTACGAGCGGGATTTACCCCTCCACTTT. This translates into CASSYERDLPLHF.

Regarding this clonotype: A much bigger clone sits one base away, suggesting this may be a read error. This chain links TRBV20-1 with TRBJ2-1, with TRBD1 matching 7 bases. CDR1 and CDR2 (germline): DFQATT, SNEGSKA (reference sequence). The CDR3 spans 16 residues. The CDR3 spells CCALLLQGTMNNEQFF. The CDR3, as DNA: TGCTGTGCTCTCTTGTTACAGGGGACAATGAACAATGAGCAGTTCTTC.

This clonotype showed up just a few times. The CDR3 protein is CASSTQGGGDTQYF. Written as DNA, the CDR3 is TGTGCCAGCAGTACGCAGGGGGGAGGAGATACGCAGTATTTT. J is TRBJ2-3 and V is TRBV12-3 or TRBV12-4, with D perhaps matching TRBD1 (7 bases). V lost 5 bases and J 5 bases, leaving 14 bases between the germline ends. This CDR3 is built from 14 residues.

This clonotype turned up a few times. The CDR3 loop is CSAFGQGAYEQYF. DNA for the CDR3: TGCAGTGCTTTCGGACAGGGGGCGTACGAGCAGTACTTC. The chain joins TRBV20-1 to TRBJ2-7, with 11 positions matching TRBD1. Germline CDR1 reads DFQATT; CDR2 reads SNEGSKA (reference sequence). Losses at the gene ends were 5 bases for V and 4 bases for J; bases not matched to a gene: 4. CDR3 size: 13 residues.

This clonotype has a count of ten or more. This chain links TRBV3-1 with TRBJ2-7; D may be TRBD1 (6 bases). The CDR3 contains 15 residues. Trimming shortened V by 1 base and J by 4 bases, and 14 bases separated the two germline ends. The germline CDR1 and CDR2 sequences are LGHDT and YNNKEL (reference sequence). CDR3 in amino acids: CASSQGTGGMYEQYF. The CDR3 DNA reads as TGTGCCAGCAGCCAAGGAACTGGGGGCATGTACGAGCAGTACTTC.

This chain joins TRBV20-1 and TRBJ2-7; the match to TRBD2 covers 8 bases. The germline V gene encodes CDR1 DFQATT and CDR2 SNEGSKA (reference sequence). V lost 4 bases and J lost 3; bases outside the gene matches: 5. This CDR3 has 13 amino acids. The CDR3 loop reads CSAMTAGDYEQYF. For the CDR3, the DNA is TGCAGTGCTATGACAGCGGGGGACTACGAGCAGTACTTC.

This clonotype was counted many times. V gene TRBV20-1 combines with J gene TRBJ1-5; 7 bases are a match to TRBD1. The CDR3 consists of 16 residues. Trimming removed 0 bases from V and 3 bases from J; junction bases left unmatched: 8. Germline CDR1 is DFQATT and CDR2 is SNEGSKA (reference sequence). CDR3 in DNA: TGCAGTGCTAGAGATATGGACAGGACCGCCAATCAGCCCCAGCATTTT. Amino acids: CSARDMDRTANQPQHF.

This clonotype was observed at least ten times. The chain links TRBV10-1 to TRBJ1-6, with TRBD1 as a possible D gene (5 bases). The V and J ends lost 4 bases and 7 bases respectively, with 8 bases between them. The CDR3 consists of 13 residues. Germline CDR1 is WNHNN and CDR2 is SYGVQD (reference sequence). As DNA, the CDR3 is TGCGCCAGCAGTGGGCAGGGAAATTCACCCCTCCACTTT. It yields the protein CASSGQGNSPLHF.

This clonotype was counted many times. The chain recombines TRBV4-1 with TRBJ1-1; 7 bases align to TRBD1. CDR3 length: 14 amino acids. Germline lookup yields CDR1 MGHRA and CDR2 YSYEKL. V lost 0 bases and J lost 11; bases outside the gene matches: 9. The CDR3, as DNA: TGCGCCAGCAGCCAAGATCGGACAGGCCCCTACGCTTTCTTT. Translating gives CASSQDRTGPYAFF.

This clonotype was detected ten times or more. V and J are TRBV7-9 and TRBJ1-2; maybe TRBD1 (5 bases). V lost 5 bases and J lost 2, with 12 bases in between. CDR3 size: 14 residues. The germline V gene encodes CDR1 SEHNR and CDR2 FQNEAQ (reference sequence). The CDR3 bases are TGTGCCAGCAGCCCAAAGGACAAAAACTATGGCTACACCTTC. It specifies CASSPKDKNYGYTF.

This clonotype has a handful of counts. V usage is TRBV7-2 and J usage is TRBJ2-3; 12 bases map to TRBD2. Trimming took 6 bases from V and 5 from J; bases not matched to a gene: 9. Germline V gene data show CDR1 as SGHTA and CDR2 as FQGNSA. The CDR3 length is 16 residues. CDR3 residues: CASSPSGGAGGDTQYF. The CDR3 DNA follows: TGTGCCAGCAGTCCTAGCGGGGGGGCCGGAGGAGATACGCAGTATTTT.

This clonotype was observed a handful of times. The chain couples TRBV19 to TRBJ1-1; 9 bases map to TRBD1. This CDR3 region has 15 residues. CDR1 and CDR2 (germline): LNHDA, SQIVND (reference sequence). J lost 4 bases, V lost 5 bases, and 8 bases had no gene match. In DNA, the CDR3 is TGTGCCAGTAGTGAACAGGGGGCTAGCAGCACTGAAGCTTTCTTT. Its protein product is CASSEQGASSTEAFF.